The rows below give T cell receptor beta chains drawn from one sample of a study of CD8 T cells in ankylosing spondylitis. MiXCR was run by TCRdb on the 5' RACE reads, yielding one entry per CDR3 protein. The table records more than 600,000 distinct CDR3 sequences, 19% of them present only once. Sequenced material: blood, either unsorted or a sorted T cell fraction (not recorded which). The receptors were gathered from a male donor with ankylosing spondylitis. The CDR3 runs from the conserved cysteine through the conserved F or W. The D gene is left open where the match is weak. For some rows the clone size is stated as once, few or many, or as a class when expanded; others skip it.

v_gene	d_gene	abundance	j_gene	CDR3nt	CDR3aa
TRBV20-1	TRBD2	few	TRBJ2-7	TGCAGTGCTAGAGATCTGGGACTAGTCTACGAGCAGTACTTC	CSARDLGLVYEQYF
TRBV25-1	-	-	TRBJ2-5	TGTGCCAGCAGCTGGCACAGGGGACTTGAGACCCAGTACTTC	CASSWHRGLETQYF
TRBV25-1	TRBD1	-	TRBJ1-1	TGTGCCAGCACCACGAGGGGGGACAGGGGTGAAGCTTTCTTT	CASTTRGDRGEAFF
TRBV2	-	few	TRBJ1-5	TGTGCCAGCAGCCAGGAACATAGCAATCAGCCCCAGCATTTT	CASSQEHSNQPQHF
TRBV20-1	-	-	TRBJ1-6	TGCAGTGCTAGCACGTATGAGACAGAGGATTCACCCCTCCACTTT	CSASTYETEDSPLHF
TRBV10-2	-	many	TRBJ2-7	TGCGCCAGCAGTGACGCTCAAATCTCCTACGAGCAGTACTTC	CASSDAQISYEQYF
TRBV9	-	-	TRBJ2-1	TGTGCCAGCAGCGCCTTAGGGGGGGGCCACTACAATGAGCAGTTCTTC	CASSALGGGHYNEQFF
TRBV5-1	TRBD2	few	TRBJ2-2	TGCGCCAGCAGCCCCGGGGAAGCGGGAGGCACCGGGGAGCTGTTTTTT	CASSPGEAGGTGELFF
TRBV4-2	TRBD2	few	TRBJ2-3	TGTGCCAGCAGCCAAGATCTAGCGGGAGGGCCAGTGGGAGATACGCAGTATTTT	CASSQDLAGGPVGDTQYF
TRBV6-1	TRBD2	-	TRBJ2-1	TGTGCCAGCAACCTCGGGACTATCCTTGCGAATGAGCAGTTCTTC	CASNLGTILANEQFF
TRBV4-3	-	few	TRBJ2-3	TGCGCCAGCAGCCAAGTAGAGGCCGATACGCAGTATTTT	CASSQVEADTQYF
TRBV10-3	TRBD2	few	TRBJ2-7	TGTGCCATCAGTGAAGGCCTAGCGGGAGCCTCCTACGAGCAGTACTTC	CAISEGLAGASYEQYF
TRBV5-1	-	-	TRBJ1-1	TGCGCCAGCAGCTTGCTGGGGCCGGGGGACACTGAAGCTTTCTTT	CASSLLGPGDTEAFF
TRBV5-1	-	few	TRBJ1-3	TGCGCCAGCAGCTTAGGCGGGAAAAACACCATATATTTT	CASSLGGKNTIYF
TRBV14	-	few	TRBJ1-1	TGTGCCAGCAGCCAAGGTTGGGAACAGAACGCTGAAGCTTTCTTT	CASSQGWEQNAEAFF